This T cell receptor beta chain originates from a study of cytomegalovirus exposure and HLA in healthy donors. The PCR ran on 60 Vbeta and 13 Jbeta primers. Clones were read by immunoSEQ multiplex PCR, and TCRdb kept only the in-frame ones, dropping some. The sample contains around 200,000 clones, around 89% of which appear only once. Germline loops: CDR1 MNHEY, CDR2 SMNVEV (reference sequence). V was cut by 5 bases and J by 2 bases, with 22 bases left in between. The CDR3 is made up of 19 amino acids. General observations from the study: Overall, approximately 150 TCR beta chains were annotated as cytomegalovirus-associated.

In the case of this clone: The antigen is undetermined.

The sequencing sample was made of PBMCs. This TCR derives from a woman younger than 30 in good health and CMV-seronegative. The V call is TRBV27, the J call TRBJ2-6; possible D gene TRBD1, 6 bases. The CDR3 here is CASSTQEGTIFTGANVLTF. The CDR3 DNA is TGTGCCAGCAGTACCCAAGAAGGGACAATTTTTACTGGGGCCAACGTCCTGACTTTC.